Given below is one TCR beta chain in context. Germline V gene sequence: CDR1 DFQATT, CDR2 SNEGSKA (reference sequence). V lost 0 bases to trimming and J lost 8 bases, with 4 bases between them. This CDR3 contains 11 residues. This sample is part of a study of blood T cell repertoires in COVID-19. Here immunoSEQ multiplex PCR was the method, and the copy in TCRdb shows in-frame clones only, minus some. The table shows some 200,000 clones, with about 80% occurring only once. This chain connects TRBV20-1 to TRBJ2-2, with D hard to call. The receptor's source is a woman in her thirties or forties with acute COVID-19. The sequenced sample was PBMCs or T cells enriched from blood (not recorded which). The CDR3 region has the DNA TGCAGTGCTAGAGATGAGGGGGAGCTGTTTTTT. It translates to CSARDEGELFF.